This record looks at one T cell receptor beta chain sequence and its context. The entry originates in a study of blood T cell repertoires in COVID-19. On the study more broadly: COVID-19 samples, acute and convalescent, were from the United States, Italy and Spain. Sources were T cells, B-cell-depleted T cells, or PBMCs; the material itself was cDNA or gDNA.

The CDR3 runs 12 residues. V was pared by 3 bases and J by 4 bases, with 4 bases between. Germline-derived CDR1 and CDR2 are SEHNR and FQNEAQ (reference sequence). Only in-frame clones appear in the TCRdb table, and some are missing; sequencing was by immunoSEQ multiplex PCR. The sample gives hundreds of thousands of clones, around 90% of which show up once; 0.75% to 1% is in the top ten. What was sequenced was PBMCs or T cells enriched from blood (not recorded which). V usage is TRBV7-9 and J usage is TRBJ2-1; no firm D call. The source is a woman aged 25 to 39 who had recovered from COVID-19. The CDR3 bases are TGTGCCAGCAGCTTTGAGTACAATGAGCAGTTCTTC. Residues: CASSFEYNEQFF.